The 9 T cell receptor beta chains listed next were all sequenced from one sample in a study of blood T cell repertoires in COVID-19. Generated by immunoSEQ multiplex PCR, the TCRdb table keeps only in-frame clones and is missing some. The sample contains more than 90,000 clones, 80% to 90% of which appear only once. The sample taken for sequencing was peripheral blood. The source of these receptors is a man aged 70-80 years who had recovered from COVID-19.

This chain joins TRBV7-2 and TRBJ1-4; tentative D call: TRBD1 (6 bases). The CDR3 is 18 amino acids. V was clipped by 3 bases and J by 0 bases, with 17 bases between them. Germline lookup yields CDR1 SGHTA and CDR2 FQGNSA. The CDR3 loop is CASSFFGQYSPTNEKLFF. DNA for the CDR3: TGTGCCAGCAGCTTCTTCGGACAGTACAGTCCAACTAATGAAAAACTGTTTTTT. Filled out from reference TRBV7-2 and TRBJ1-4, the complete variable domain reads GAGVSQSPSNKVTEKGKDVELRCDPISGHTALYWYRQSLGQGLEFLIYFQGNSAPDKSGLPSDRFSAERTGGSVSTLTIQRTQQEDSAVYLCASSFFGQYSPTNEKLFFGSGTQLSVL.

The V gene is TRBV9, the J gene TRBJ2-5, with TRBD1 matching over 7 bases. This CDR3 region has 15 residues. V lost 3 bases and J lost 5; bases outside the gene matches: 10. The germline gives CDR1 SGDLS, CDR2 YYNGEE. The CDR3 DNA is TGTGCCAGCAGCGCCGAGCCAGGGGGTACCGAGACCCAGTACTTC. Its translation: CASSAEPGGTETQYF.

The chain employs TRBV5-1 and TRBJ2-3; 12 bases fit TRBD2. This CDR3 region has 18 residues. In germline, CDR1 is SGHRS, CDR2 YFSETQ. Trimming at V came to 1 base and at J to 5 bases, leaving 11 bases not matched to a gene. CDR3 amino acids: CASSLLLAGGPPVDTQYF. In nucleotides, the CDR3 is TGCGCCAGCAGCTTGCTCCTAGCGGGGGGGCCTCCGGTAGATACGCAGTATTTT.

The chain employs TRBV28 and TRBJ2-5, with D tentatively TRBD2 (6 bases). CDR1 is MDHEN and CDR2 is SYDVKM in the germline V gene. Trimming left V 3 bases short and J 4 bases short, with 12 bases between. The CDR3 runs 14 residues. CDR3 in amino acids: CASSFFLARETQYF. The CDR3 bases are TGTGCCAGCAGTTTTTTCCTAGCGAGAGAGACCCAGTACTTC.

V is TRBV6-5 and J is TRBJ1-3; a weak D match, TRBD1 (6 bases). The ends were cut back, 6 bases at V and 3 bases at J, with 9 bases in the middle. The CDR3 extends over 13 amino acids. Per the germline V gene, CDR1 is MNHEY and CDR2 is SVGAGI. The CDR3 region has the DNA TGTGCCAGCAGACCACAGGGTGGAAACACCATATATTTT. It encodes CASRPQGGNTIYF.

The V gene is TRBV28, the J gene TRBJ1-2; possibly TRBD1 for D (5 bases). The CDR3 length is 13 residues. Germline V gene sequence: CDR1 MDHEN, CDR2 SYDVKM. V lost 10 bases, J lost 7 bases, and 19 bases lay in between. The CDR3 DNA reads as TGTGCCACCCTTCCCGGGGGGAGATTTGGCTACACCTTC. Translated: CATLPGGRFGYTF.

The table lists this clone with a count of one. V gene TRBV10-3 combines with J gene TRBJ2-2; TRBD2 aligns across 15 bases. Unmatched junction bases numbered 6, after V lost 6 bases and J lost 7 bases. CDR3 size: 16 residues. CDR1 and CDR2 (germline): ENHRY, SYGVKD. CDR3 in DNA: TGTGCCATCAGGGGACTAGCGGGGGGCAGTGACGGGGAGCTGTTTTTT. It codes for CAIRGLAGGSDGELFF.

The chain combines TRBV24-1 with TRBJ2-5, with D uncertain. Trimming removed 0 bases at V and 8 bases at J, with 12 bases between. The CDR3 loop spans 14 amino acids. Per germline, CDR1 KGHDR and CDR2 SFDVKD. The CDR3: CATSDLGPPSTQYF. In nucleotides, the CDR3 is TGTGCCACCAGTGATTTGGGCCCTCCGTCAACCCAGTACTTC.

The chain employs TRBV4-2 and TRBJ1-1, with unresolved D. This CDR3 contains 16 residues. Germline assignment: CDR1 LGHNA and CDR2 YNFKEQ. With 0 bases removed from V and 1 base from J, the gap between germline ends came to 12 bases. In DNA, the CDR3 is TGTGCCAGCAGCCAAGATCCCCCGGGGTGGAACACTGAAGCTTTCTTT. Translating it yields CASSQDPPGWNTEAFF.